These 32 T cell receptor beta chains share one sample of origin, sequenced in a study of blood T cell repertoires in COVID-19. Profiled with immunoSEQ multiplex PCR; TCRdb holds only in-frame clones, not every one. The sample includes roughly 60,000 clones, around nine tenths of them seen just once. The sequenced sample was peripheral blood. These receptors came from a woman of 80 years or more with active COVID-19.

This clone was counted between two and nine times. V usage is TRBV12-3 or TRBV12-4 and J usage is TRBJ2-5; D not resolved. The CDR3 length is 12 residues. V was shortened by 9 bases and J by 3 bases, with 11 bases between the two germline ends. CDR3 amino acids: CASSGLEETQYF. CDR3 coding DNA: TGTGCCAGTAGTGGGCTGGAAGAGACCCAGTACTTC.

The V call is TRBV5-6, the J call TRBJ2-3; 13 bases fit TRBD2. The CDR3 consists of 16 residues. V dropped 4 bases and J dropped 4; count of bases not matched to a gene: 6. Germline assignment: CDR1 SGHDT and CDR2 YYEEEE. CDR3 coding DNA: TGTGCCAGCAGCGGCAGGACTAGCGGGAGTGCAGATACGCAGTATTTT. This codes for CASSGRTSGSADTQYF.

The chain couples TRBV19 to TRBJ1-1, with TRBD1 as a possible D gene (6 bases). From germline, CDR1 is LNHDA and CDR2 SQIVND (reference sequence). There are 14 residues in the CDR3. Trimming took off 8 bases at V and 4 bases at J, with 17 bases between the two ends. This CDR3 is CASAIQGGTTEAFF. In DNA, the CDR3 is TGTGCCAGTGCGATACAGGGAGGGACCACTGAAGCTTTCTTT.

This rearrangement joins TRBV5-5 to TRBJ1-6; D gene unclear. CDR3 length: 15 amino acids. From germline, CDR1 is SGHKS and CDR2 YYEKEE (reference sequence). V was pared by 2 bases and J by 3 bases, with 9 bases between. CDR3 bases: TGTGCCAGCAGCTTTGAAGCGGTCTATAATTCACCCCTCCACTTT. Its protein is CASSFEAVYNSPLHF. Combining the CDR3 with reference TRBV5-5 and TRBJ1-6 gives the whole variable domain DAGVTQSPTHLIKTRGQQVTLRCSPISGHKSVSWYQQVLGQGPQFIFQYYEKEERGRGNFPDRFSARQFPNYSSELNVNALLLGDSALYLCASSFEAVYNSPLHFGNGTRLTVT.

V usage is TRBV7-9 and J usage is TRBJ1-5; 7 nucleotides match TRBD1. Germline loops: CDR1 SEHNR, CDR2 FQNEAQ (reference sequence). This CDR3 region has 17 residues. V lost 5 bases and J lost 3; bases outside the gene matches: 13. The CDR3 loop reads CASSTDRIGVVNQPQHF. The CDR3 coding sequence is TGTGCCAGCAGCACGGACAGGATCGGTGTCGTCAATCAGCCCCAGCATTTT.

This clone has only a few counts. The chain carries TRBV4-1 and TRBJ2-2; the match to TRBD2 covers 11 bases. The CDR3 runs 18 residues. Germline V gives CDR1 MGHRA, CDR2 YSYEKL. V was pared by 2 bases and J by 9 bases, with 14 bases of the junction left unmatched. CDR3 in amino acids: CASSQHPPGSGGAWELFF. The CDR3 DNA reads TGCGCCAGCAGCCAACATCCCCCTGGTAGCGGGGGGGCCTGGGAGCTGTTTTTT.

This chain joins TRBV28 and TRBJ1-5; a possible D gene is TRBD1 (6 bases). V lost 11 bases and J lost 2, with 13 bases in between. The germline V gene encodes CDR1 MDHEN and CDR2 SYDVKM. The CDR3 runs 13 residues. The CDR3 DNA is TGTGCCGCACAGGGTCGGGGCAATCAGCCCCAGCATTTT. Amino acids: CAAQGRGNQPQHF.

Notes on this clone: The junction and the germline gene differ at one end; a read error may be behind it. The chain couples TRBV6-5 to TRBJ1-2; D is possibly TRBD1 (5 bases). Germline CDR1 and CDR2: MNHEY and SVGAGI. The CDR3 is made up of 14 amino acids. CDR3 nucleotide sequence: TGTGCCAGCAGTAACTCTCAGGGAAACTATGGCTACACCTTC. Encoded protein: CASSNSQGNYGYTF.

V is TRBV28 and J is TRBJ2-1; 7 bases are shared with TRBD1. The junction had 10 bases not matched to a gene; V was cut back by 7 bases and J by 4 bases. The CDR3 consists of 15 residues. CDR1 is MDHEN, CDR2 SYDVKM, per germline. CDR3 protein: CASNRAGQVYNEQFF. The CDR3 region has the DNA TGTGCCAGCAACCGAGCTGGACAGGTTTACAATGAGCAGTTCTTC.

The chain joins TRBV11-2 to TRBJ2-7, with 8 bases fitting TRBD1. The CDR3 length is 15 residues. With V trimmed by 1 base and J by 2 bases, 4 bases remained unmatched. Germline values: CDR1 SGHAT, CDR2 FQNNGV. CDR3 sequence: CASSLAETGAYEQYF. The CDR3 DNA is TGTGCCAGCAGCTTAGCCGAGACAGGGGCCTACGAGCAGTACTTC.

Concerning this clone itself: The junction shows a germline mismatch at one end, possibly a read error. The chain recombines TRBV7-2 with TRBJ2-1; 11 bases are a match to TRBD2. CDR1 is SGHTA and CDR2 is FQGNSA in the germline V gene. This CDR3 contains 18 residues. The CDR3 sequence is CASSLANSGGASYNEQFF. CDR3 DNA: TGTGCCAGCAGCCTAGCGAATAGCGGGGGGGCCTCCTACAATGAGCAGTTCTTC.

V and J are TRBV9 and TRBJ2-5; 9 bases align to TRBD1. Germline V gene lookup returns CDR1 SGDLS and CDR2 YYNGEE. This CDR3 comprises 16 residues. Trimming at V came to 3 bases and at J to 5 bases, leaving 11 bases not matched to a gene. CDR3 nucleotide sequence: TGTGCCAGCAGCGGCCAGGACAGGGGTCGGGGGGAGACCCAGTACTTC. Translating it yields CASSGQDRGRGETQYF. Full variable domain (outside the CDR3, taken from reference TRBV9 and TRBJ2-5): DSGVTQTPKHLITATGQRVTLRCSPRSGDLSVYWYQQSLDQGLQFLIQYYNGEERAKGNILERFSAQQFPDLHSELNLSSLELGDSALYFCASSGQDRGRGETQYFGPGTRLLVL.

The rearrangement links TRBV18 to TRBJ2-5; tentatively, D is TRBD2 (5 bases). The CDR3 length is 14 residues. Germline CDR1 reads KGHSH; CDR2 reads LQKENI. V was trimmed by 2 bases and J by 4 bases, leaving 11 bases between them. CDR3 amino acids: CASSPRAEGETQYF. The CDR3 bases are TGTGCCAGCTCACCAAGAGCCGAGGGAGAGACCCAGTACTTC. The full variable domain, rest sourced from reference TRBV18 and TRBJ2-5, is NAGVMQNPRHLVRRRGQEARLRCSPMKGHSHVYWYRQLPEEGLKFMVYLQKENIIDESGMPKERFSAEFPKEGPSILRIQQVVRGDSAAYFCASSPRAEGETQYFGPGTRLLVL.

The CDR3 DNA reads as TGCGCCAGCAGCTTGGTAACTCAAGAGACCCAGTACTTC. The encoded protein is CASSLVTQETQYF. This chain joins TRBV5-1 and TRBJ2-5; no definite D call. Trimming pared 0 bases from V and 2 bases from J, leaving 5 bases between. CDR3 length: 13 residues. CDR1 and CDR2 from the germline V gene are SGHRS and YFSETQ.

This clone has only one observation. J is TRBJ1-5 and V is TRBV12-5; TRBD1 aligns across 9 bases. V trimming: 6 bases; J trimming: 6 bases; junction bases outside the gene matches: 6. The germline CDR1 and CDR2 sequences are LGHNT and FRNRAP. CDR3 length equals 14 residues. The CDR3 DNA is TGTGCTAGTGGAAGGACAGGGGTGGCTCAGCCCCAGCATTTT. Its protein product is CASGRTGVAQPQHF.

This clone was seen more than once but under ten times. This rearrangement joins TRBV28 to TRBJ1-1; D perhaps matches TRBD1 (5 bases). This CDR3 comprises 16 residues. CDR1 is MDHEN and CDR2 is SYDVKM in the germline V gene. V was cut by 2 bases and J by 6 bases, with 19 bases left in between. CDR3 nucleotides: TGTGCCAGCAGTTTAAATTATGGCAGGGTTGGTGCTGAAGCTTTCTTT. It specifies CASSLNYGRVGAEAFF.

The CDR3: CAISEHGGAETQYF. The CDR3 bases are TGTGCCATCAGTGAGCACGGGGGAGCGGAGACCCAGTACTTC. The J gene is TRBJ2-5, the V gene TRBV10-3, with a weak D call TRBD2 (6 bases). V dropped 2 bases and J dropped 5 bases, with 12 bases sitting between them. The CDR3 is 14 residues long. Germline V gene data show CDR1 as ENHRY and CDR2 as SYGVKD.

This clone was seen just once. This chain joins TRBV5-6 and TRBJ2-2; 7 nucleotides match TRBD1. The CDR3 is 16 amino acids. In germline, CDR1 is SGHDT, CDR2 YYEEEE. The junction had 8 bases not matched to a gene; V was cut back by 4 bases and J by 2 bases. This CDR3 is CASSATDRVNTGELFF. The DNA for the CDR3 is TGTGCCAGCAGCGCCACTGACAGGGTAAACACCGGGGAGCTGTTTTTT.

V usage is TRBV27 and J usage is TRBJ2-3; 8 bases are shared with TRBD2. Germline CDR1 reads MNHEY; CDR2 reads SMNVEV (reference sequence). The junction had 6 bases not matched to a gene; V was cut back by 5 bases and J by 2 bases. The length of the CDR3 is 15 residues. CDR3 protein: CASSGLALLTDTQYF. CDR3 sequence (DNA): TGTGCCAGCAGTGGACTAGCCTTGCTCACAGATACGCAGTATTTT.

The rearrangement joins TRBV5-8 to TRBJ2-3, with 9 nucleotides matching TRBD2. V was pared by 4 bases and J by 1 base, with 7 bases of the junction left unmatched. The CDR3 is 16 residues long. The germline V gene has CDR1 SGHTS and CDR2 YDEGEE. CDR3 sequence reads: CASSQGTSWGTDTQYF. Written as DNA, the CDR3 is TGTGCCAGCAGCCAGGGGACTAGCTGGGGCACAGATACGCAGTATTTT.

This chain links TRBV29-1 with TRBJ2-7; D might be TRBD2 (6 bases). The CDR3 covers 12 residues. V gave up 7 bases and J gave up 5 bases, with 15 bases separating them. CDR1 SQVTM and CDR2 ANQGSEA come from the germline V gene. The CDR3 DNA reads TGCAGCGCCACTGCCTCGGGGGACGAGCAGTACTTC. The encoded protein is CSATASGDEQYF.

V usage is TRBV5-1 and J usage is TRBJ2-3, with D possibly TRBD2 on 5 matching bases. Germline CDR1 reads SGHRS; CDR2 reads YFSETQ. CDR3 length equals 14 residues. Trimming stripped 7 bases from V and 0 bases from J, with 12 bases between. The CDR3 protein is CASGPAGSTDTQYF. The CDR3, as DNA: TGCGCCAGCGGCCCGGCGGGTAGCACAGATACGCAGTATTTT.

The V and J genes are TRBV7-9 and TRBJ1-2, with TRBD1 matching 7 bases. V dropped 5 bases and J dropped 8; count of bases not matched to a gene: 14. The CDR3 sequence is 15 residues long. Germline loops: CDR1 SEHNR, CDR2 FQNEAQ (reference sequence). The CDR3 sequence: CASSQLQGSVQGYTF. The CDR3 region has the DNA TGTGCCAGCAGCCAACTACAGGGGTCAGTTCAGGGCTACACCTTC.

J is TRBJ2-1 and V is TRBV7-9, with 8 bases aligning to TRBD2. With 0 bases clipped from V and 0 bases from J, the junction kept 7 bases outside the gene matches. The CDR3 is 18 residues long. Germline V gene data show CDR1 as SEHNR and CDR2 as FQNEAQ (reference sequence). CDR3 DNA sequence: TGTGCCAGCAGCTTAGCTATTTGGGCGGGAGGCTCCTACAATGAGCAGTTCTTC. This translates into CASSLAIWAGGSYNEQFF.

This chain uses TRBV5-4 with TRBJ2-7; 8 nucleotides agree with TRBD1. This CDR3 has 15 residues. Germline values: CDR1 SGHNT, CDR2 YYREEE (reference sequence). Unmatched junction bases numbered 11, after V lost 3 bases and J lost 6 bases. CDR3 nucleotides: TGTGCCAGCAGCTCCCTGGACAGGGAATACGGCGAGCAGTACGTC. Translated: CASSSLDREYGEQYV.

As to this clone: Within the sample, other DNA sequences also encode this same CDR3. This sequence joins TRBV5-1 and TRBJ1-1; 9 bases are shared with TRBD1. The germline gives CDR1 SGHRS, CDR2 YFSETQ. The CDR3 totals 14 residues. The junction had 3 bases not matched to a gene; V was cut back by 4 bases and J by 2 bases. The CDR3 nucleotides read TGCGCCAGCAGCCGGGACAGGGAAAACACTGAAGCTTTCTTT. This gives the protein CASSRDRENTEAFF. Full variable domain (missing parts from reference TRBV5-1 and TRBJ1-1): KAGVTQTPRYLIKTRGQQVTLSCSPISGHRSVSWYQQTPGQGLQFLFEYFSETQRNKGNFPGRFSGRQFSNSRSEMNVSTLELGDSALYLCASSRDRENTEAFFGQGTRLTVV.

The CDR3 region is CASSAIRDIYSSGANVLTF. The CDR3 coding sequence is TGTGCCAGCAGCGCGATCCGGGACATTTACTCATCTGGGGCCAACGTCCTGACTTTC. V usage is TRBV7-9 and J usage is TRBJ2-6; TRBD1 might be the D (6 bases). The CDR3 contains 19 residues. Trimming cost V 5 bases and J 1 base, with 21 bases left between them. Germline V gene lookup returns CDR1 SEHNR and CDR2 FQNEAQ (reference sequence).

This sequence joins TRBV11-2 and TRBJ2-3; D might be TRBD2 (5 bases). CDR1 is SGHAT and CDR2 is FQNNGV in the germline V gene. CDR3 length: 13 residues. The V gene lost 6 bases and the J gene lost 2 bases, with 9 bases spanning the gap. The CDR3 is CASRGAVTDTQYF. CDR3 nucleotides: TGTGCCAGCAGGGGAGCCGTCACAGATACGCAGTATTTT.

The chain's CDR3 is CASTGQGHEQFF. The CDR3 nucleotides read TGTGCCAGCACAGGACAGGGGCATGAGCAGTTCTTC. V is TRBV28 and J is TRBJ2-1, with TRBD1 identical over 9 bases. This CDR3 has 12 amino acids. With V trimmed by 7 bases and J by 8 bases, 3 bases remained unmatched. Per the germline V gene, CDR1 is MDHEN and CDR2 is SYDVKM.

The chain recombines TRBV6-1 with TRBJ2-7; D is uncertain. V was cut by 1 base and J by 5 bases, with 6 bases left in between. Germline V gene data show CDR1 as MNHNS and CDR2 as SASEGT. The CDR3 contains 12 residues. CDR3 nucleotide sequence: TGTGCCAGCAGTGAAGTCCAGGACGAGCAGTACTTC. Translation gives CASSEVQDEQYF.

The J gene is TRBJ2-1, the V gene TRBV11-2, with 14 nucleotides matching TRBD2. The germline V gene has CDR1 SGHAT and CDR2 FQNNGV. Losses at the gene ends were 4 bases for V and 6 bases for J; bases not matched to a gene: 8. CDR3 length: 17 residues. The CDR3 region has the DNA TGTGCCAGCAGCTCCGGGACTAGCGGGGGACGGGGCAATGAGCAGTTCTTC. Its protein is CASSSGTSGGRGNEQFF.

This chain joins TRBV28 and TRBJ2-7; 8 positions match TRBD1. Trimming took 7 bases from V and 5 from J; bases not matched to a gene: 10. In germline, CDR1 is MDHEN, CDR2 SYDVKM. The CDR3 totals 14 residues. The CDR3 spells CASTGRDRSHEQYF. CDR3 nucleotide sequence: TGTGCCAGCACCGGCCGGGACAGGAGCCACGAGCAGTACTTC.